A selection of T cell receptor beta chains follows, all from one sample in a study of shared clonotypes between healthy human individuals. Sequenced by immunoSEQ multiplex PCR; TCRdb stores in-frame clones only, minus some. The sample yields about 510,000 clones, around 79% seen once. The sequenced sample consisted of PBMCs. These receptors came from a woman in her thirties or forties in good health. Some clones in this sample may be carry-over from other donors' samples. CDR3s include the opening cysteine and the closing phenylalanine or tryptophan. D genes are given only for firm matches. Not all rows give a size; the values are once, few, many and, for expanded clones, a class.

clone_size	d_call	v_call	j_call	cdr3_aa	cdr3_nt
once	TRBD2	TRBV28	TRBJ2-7	CASSFPGTSGPYEQYF	TGTGCCAGCAGTTTTCCCGGGACTAGCGGTCCCTACGAGCAGTACTTC
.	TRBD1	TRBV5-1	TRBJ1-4	CASSGQGRPIEKLFF	TGCGCCAGCTCAGGACAGGGCCGGCCGATTGAAAAACTGTTTTTT
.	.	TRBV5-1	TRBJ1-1	CASSLAGVGTEAFF	TGCGCCAGCAGCTTGGCAGGGGTGGGCACTGAAGCTTTCTTT
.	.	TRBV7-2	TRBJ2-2	CASSLAGRVGGELFF	TGTGCCAGCAGCTTAGCGGGTAGGGTCGGCGGGGAGCTGTTTTTT
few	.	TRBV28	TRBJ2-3	CASSEGWGPSTDTQYF	TGTGCCAGCAGTGAGGGGTGGGGCCCCAGCACAGATACGCAGTATTTT
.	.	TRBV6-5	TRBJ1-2	CASSYSPYGYTF	TGTGCCAGCAGTTACAGCCCATATGGCTACACCTTC
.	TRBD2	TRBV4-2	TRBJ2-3	CASSQDGTSGRAINTQYF	TGTGCCAGCAGCCAAGATGGCACTAGCGGGAGGGCCATAAATACGCAGTATTTT
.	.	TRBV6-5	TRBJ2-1	CASSSGIGYNEQFF	TGTGCCAGCAGTTCGGGTATTGGCTACAATGAGCAGTTCTTC
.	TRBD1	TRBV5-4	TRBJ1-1	CASSSPDRRRTEAFF	TGTGCCAGCAGCTCGCCGGACAGGAGGAGGACTGAAGCTTTCTTT
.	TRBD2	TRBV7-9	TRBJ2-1	CASRSSGASSYNEQFF	TGTGCCAGCAGAAGTAGCGGGGCTAGCTCCTACAATGAGCAGTTCTTC